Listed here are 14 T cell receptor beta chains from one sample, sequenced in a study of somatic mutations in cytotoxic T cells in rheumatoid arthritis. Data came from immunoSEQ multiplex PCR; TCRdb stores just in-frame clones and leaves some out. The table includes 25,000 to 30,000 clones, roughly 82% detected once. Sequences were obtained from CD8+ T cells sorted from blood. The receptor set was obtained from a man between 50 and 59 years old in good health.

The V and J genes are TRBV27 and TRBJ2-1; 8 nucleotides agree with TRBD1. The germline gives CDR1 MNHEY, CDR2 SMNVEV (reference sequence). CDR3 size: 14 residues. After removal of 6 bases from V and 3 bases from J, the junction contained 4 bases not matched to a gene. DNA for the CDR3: TGTGCCAGCAGCGGACAGGGTATCTACAATGAGCAGTTCTTC. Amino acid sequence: CASSGQGIYNEQFF.

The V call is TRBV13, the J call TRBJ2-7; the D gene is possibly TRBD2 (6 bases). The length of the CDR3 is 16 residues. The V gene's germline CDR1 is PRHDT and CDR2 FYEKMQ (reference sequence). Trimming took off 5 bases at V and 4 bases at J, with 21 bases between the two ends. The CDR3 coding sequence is TGTGCCAGCAGCCACTTCGAAACTAGCCCTTTTTACGAGCAGTACTTC. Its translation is CASSHFETSPFYEQYF.

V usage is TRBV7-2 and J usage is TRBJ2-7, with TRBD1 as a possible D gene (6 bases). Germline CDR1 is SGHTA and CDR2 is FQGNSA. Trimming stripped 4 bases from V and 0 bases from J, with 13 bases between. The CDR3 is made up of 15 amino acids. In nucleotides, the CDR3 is TGTGCCAGCAGCTCAACTCAGGGGCTCTCCTACGAGCAGTACTTC. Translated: CASSSTQGLSYEQYF.

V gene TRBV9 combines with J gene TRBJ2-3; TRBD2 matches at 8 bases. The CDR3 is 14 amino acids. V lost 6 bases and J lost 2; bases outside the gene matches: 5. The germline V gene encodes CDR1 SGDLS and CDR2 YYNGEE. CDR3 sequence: CASNGGVLTDTQYF. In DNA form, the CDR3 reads TGTGCCAGCAACGGGGGGGTACTCACAGATACGCAGTATTTT.

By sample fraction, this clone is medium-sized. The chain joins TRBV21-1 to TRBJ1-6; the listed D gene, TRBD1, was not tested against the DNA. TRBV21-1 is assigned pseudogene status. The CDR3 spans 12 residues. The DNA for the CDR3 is TGTGCCAGCAAAAAGCAGGATTCACCCCTCCACTTT. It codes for CASKKQDSPLHF.

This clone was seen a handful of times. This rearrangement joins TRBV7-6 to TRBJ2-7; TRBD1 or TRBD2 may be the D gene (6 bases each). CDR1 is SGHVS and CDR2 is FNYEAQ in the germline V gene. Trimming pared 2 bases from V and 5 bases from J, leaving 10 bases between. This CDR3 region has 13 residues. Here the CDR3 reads CASSLNREDEQYF. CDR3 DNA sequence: TGTGCCAGCAGCTTAAACAGGGAGGACGAGCAGTACTTC. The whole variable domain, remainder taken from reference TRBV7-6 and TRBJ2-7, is GAGVSQSPRYKVTKRGQDVALRCDPISGHVSLYWYRQALGQGPEFLTYFNYEAQQDKSGLPNDRFSAERPEGSISTLTIQRTEQRDSAMYRCASSLNREDEQYFGPGTRLTVT.

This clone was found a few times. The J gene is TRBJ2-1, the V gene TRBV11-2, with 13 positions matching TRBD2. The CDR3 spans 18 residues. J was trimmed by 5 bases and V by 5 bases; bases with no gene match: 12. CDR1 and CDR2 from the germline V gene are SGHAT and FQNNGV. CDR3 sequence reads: CASSRGRTSGSVHNEQFF. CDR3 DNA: TGTGCCAGCAGCCGAGGCCGGACTAGCGGGAGCGTCCACAATGAGCAGTTCTTC.

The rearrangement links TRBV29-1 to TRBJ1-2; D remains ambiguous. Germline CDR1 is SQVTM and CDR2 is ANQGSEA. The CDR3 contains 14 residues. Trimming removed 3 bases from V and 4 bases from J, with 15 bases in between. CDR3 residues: CSVDKLTAIYGYTF. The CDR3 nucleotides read TGCAGCGTTGACAAGCTTACAGCTATCTATGGCTACACCTTC.

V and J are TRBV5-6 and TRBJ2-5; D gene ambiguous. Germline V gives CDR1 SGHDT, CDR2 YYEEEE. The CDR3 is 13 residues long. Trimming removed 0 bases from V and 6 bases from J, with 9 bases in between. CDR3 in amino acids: CASSLVGFKTQYF. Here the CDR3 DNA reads TGTGCCAGCAGCTTGGTGGGGTTTAAGACCCAGTACTTC.

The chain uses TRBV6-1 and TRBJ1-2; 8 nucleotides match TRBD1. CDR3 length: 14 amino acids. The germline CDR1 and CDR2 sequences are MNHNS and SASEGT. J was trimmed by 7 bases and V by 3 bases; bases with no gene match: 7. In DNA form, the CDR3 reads TGTGCCAGCAGTGAGTTTAGGACAGGGTTTGGCTACACCTTC. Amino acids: CASSEFRTGFGYTF.

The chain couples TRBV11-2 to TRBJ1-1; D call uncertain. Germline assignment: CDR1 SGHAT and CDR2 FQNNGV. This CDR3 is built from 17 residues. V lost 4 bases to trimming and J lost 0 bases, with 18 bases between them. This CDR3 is CASSSGTEGPVNTEAFF. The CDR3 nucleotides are TGTGCCAGCAGCTCCGGTACTGAAGGGCCAGTGAACACTGAAGCTTTCTTT.

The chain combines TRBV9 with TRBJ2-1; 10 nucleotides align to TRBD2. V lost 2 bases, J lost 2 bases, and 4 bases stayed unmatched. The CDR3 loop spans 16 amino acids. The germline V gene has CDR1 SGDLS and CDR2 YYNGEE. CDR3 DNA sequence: TGTGCCAGCAGCGTTGGACTAGCGGCTGCCTACAATGAGCAGTTCTTC. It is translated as CASSVGLAAAYNEQFF.

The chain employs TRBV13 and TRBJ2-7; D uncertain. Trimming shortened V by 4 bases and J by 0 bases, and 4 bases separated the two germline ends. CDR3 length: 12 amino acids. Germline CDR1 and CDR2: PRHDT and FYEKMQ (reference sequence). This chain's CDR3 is CASSSTSYEQYF. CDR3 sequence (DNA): TGTGCCAGCAGCTCCACCTCCTACGAGCAGTACTTC. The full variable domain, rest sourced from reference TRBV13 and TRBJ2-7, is AAGVIQSPRHLIKEKRETATLKCYPIPRHDTVYWYQQGPGQDPQFLISFYEKMQSDKGSIPDRFSAQQFSDYHSELNMSSLELGDSALYFCASSSTSYEQYFGPGTRLTVT.

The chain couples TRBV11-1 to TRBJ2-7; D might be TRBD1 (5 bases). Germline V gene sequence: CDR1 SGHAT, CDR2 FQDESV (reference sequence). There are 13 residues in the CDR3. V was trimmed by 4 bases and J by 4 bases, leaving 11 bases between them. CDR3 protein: CASSYGHSYEQYF. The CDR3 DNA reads TGTGCCAGCAGCTACGGACATTCTTACGAGCAGTACTTC.